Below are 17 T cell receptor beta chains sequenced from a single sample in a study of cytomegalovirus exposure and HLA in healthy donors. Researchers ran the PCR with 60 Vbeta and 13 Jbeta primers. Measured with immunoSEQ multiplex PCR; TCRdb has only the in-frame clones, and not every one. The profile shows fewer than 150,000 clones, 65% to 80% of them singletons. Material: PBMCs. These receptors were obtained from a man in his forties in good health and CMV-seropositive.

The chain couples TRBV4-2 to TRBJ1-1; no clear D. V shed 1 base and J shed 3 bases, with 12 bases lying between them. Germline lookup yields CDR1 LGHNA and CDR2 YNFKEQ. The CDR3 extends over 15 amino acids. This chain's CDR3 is CASSQVAGSDTEAFF. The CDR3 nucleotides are TGTGCCAGCAGCCAAGTGGCGGGTTCGGACACTGAAGCTTTCTTT.

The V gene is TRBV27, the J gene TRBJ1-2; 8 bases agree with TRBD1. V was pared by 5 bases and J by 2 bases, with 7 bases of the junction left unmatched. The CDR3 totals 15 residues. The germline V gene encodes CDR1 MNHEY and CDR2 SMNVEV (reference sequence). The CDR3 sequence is CASSESGGRNYGYTF. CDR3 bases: TGTGCCAGCAGTGAATCAGGGGGCAGAAACTATGGCTACACCTTC.

Here the CDR3 reads CASSLEVGEVSGYTF. In DNA form, the CDR3 reads TGTGCCAGCAGCTTGGAGGTAGGGGAAGTTAGTGGCTACACCTTC. The chain combines TRBV5-6 with TRBJ1-2, with D possibly being TRBD1 (5 bases). The germline CDR1 and CDR2 sequences are SGHDT and YYEEEE. The CDR3 length is 15 residues. V was clipped by 0 bases and J by 7 bases, with 16 bases between them.

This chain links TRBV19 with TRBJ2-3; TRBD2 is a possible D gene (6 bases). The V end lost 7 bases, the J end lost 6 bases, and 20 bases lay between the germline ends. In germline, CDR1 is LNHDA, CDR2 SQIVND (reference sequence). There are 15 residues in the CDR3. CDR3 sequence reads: CASILGASAEDTQYF. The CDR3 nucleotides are TGTGCCAGTATCCTTGGAGCTAGCGCAGAGGATACGCAGTATTTT.

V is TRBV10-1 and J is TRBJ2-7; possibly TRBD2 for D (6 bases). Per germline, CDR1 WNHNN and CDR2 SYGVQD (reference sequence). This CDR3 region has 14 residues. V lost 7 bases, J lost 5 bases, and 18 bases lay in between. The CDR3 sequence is CASTGTPWGDEQYF. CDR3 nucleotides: TGCGCCAGCACCGGGACTCCTTGGGGGGACGAGCAGTACTTC.

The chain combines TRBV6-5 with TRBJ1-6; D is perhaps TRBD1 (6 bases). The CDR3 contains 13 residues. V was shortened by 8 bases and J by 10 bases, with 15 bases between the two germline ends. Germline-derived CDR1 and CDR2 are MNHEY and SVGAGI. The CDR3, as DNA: TGTGCCAGCGGTCGGACAGACGTATCACCCCTCCACTTT. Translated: CASGRTDVSPLHF.

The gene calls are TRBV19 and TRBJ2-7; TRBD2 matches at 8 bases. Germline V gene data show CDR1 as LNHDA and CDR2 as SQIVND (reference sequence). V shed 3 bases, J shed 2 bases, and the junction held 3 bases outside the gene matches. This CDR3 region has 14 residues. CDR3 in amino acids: CASSMWREAYEQYF. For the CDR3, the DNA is TGTGCCAGTAGTATGTGGCGGGAGGCCTACGAGCAGTACTTC.

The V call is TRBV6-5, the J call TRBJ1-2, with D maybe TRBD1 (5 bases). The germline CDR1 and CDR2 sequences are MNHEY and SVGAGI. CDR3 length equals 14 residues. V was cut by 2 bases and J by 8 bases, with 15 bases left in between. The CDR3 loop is CASSYGGTGKGYTF. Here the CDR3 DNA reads TGTGCCAGCAGTTACGGGGGGACGGGTAAAGGCTACACCTTC.

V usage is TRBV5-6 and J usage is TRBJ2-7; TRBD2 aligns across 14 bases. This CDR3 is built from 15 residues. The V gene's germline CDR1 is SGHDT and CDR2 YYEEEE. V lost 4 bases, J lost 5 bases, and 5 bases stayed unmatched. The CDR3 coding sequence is TGTGCCAGCAGCCTGGGACTAGCGGGAGTTCACGAGCAGTACTTC. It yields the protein CASSLGLAGVHEQYF.

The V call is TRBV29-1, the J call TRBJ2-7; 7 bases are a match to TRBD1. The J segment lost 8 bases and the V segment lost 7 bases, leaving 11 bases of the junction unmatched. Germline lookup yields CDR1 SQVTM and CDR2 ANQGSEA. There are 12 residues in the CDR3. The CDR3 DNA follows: TGCAGCGGGATGGGACAGTCCGGAAAGCAGTACTTC. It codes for CSGMGQSGKQYF.

Written as DNA, the CDR3 is TGTGCCATCGGTAGCAAAGGCTACGAGCAGTACTTC. Translating it yields CAIGSKGYEQYF. This chain uses TRBV10-3 with TRBJ2-7; D call uncertain. V lost 8 bases and J lost 3, with 11 bases in between. The CDR3 length is 12 residues. Germline CDR1 is ENHRY and CDR2 is SYGVKD.

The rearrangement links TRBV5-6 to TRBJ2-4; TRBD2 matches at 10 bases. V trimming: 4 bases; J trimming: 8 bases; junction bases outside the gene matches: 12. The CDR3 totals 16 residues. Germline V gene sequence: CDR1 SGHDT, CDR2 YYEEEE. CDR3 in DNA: TGTGCCAGCAGCCCCGGACTAGCGGACTTGGAGGACATTCAGTACTTC. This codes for CASSPGLADLEDIQYF.

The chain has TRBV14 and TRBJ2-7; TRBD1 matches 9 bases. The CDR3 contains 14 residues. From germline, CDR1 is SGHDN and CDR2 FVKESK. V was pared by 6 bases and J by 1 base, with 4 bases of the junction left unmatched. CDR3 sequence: CASSRDRESYEQYF. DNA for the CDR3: TGTGCCAGCAGTCGGGACAGGGAATCCTACGAGCAGTACTTC. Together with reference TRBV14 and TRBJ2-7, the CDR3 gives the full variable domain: EAGVTQFPSHSVIEKGQTVTLRCDPISGHDNLYWYRRVMGKEIKFLLHFVKESKQDESGMPNNRFLAERTGGTYSTLKVQPAELEDSGVYFCASSRDRESYEQYFGPGTRLTVT.

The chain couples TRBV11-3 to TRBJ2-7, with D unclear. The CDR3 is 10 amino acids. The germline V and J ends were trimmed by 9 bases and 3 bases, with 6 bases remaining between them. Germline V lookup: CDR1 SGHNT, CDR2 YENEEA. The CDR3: CARRGYEQYF. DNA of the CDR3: TGTGCCAGAAGAGGCTACGAGCAGTACTTC.

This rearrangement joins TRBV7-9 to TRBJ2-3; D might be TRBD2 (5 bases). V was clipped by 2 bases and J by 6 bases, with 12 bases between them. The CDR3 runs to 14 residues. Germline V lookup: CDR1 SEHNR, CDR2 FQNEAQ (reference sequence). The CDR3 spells CASSLLMTGDTQYF. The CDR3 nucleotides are TGTGCCAGCAGCTTACTGATGACGGGGGATACGCAGTATTTT.

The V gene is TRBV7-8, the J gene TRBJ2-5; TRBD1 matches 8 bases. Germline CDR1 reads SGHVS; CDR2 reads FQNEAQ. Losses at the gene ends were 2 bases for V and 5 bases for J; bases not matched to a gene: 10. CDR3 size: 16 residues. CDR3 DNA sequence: TGTGCCAGCAGCTTACAGGCAGGGGGCACTGGGGAGACCCAGTACTTC. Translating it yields CASSLQAGGTGETQYF.

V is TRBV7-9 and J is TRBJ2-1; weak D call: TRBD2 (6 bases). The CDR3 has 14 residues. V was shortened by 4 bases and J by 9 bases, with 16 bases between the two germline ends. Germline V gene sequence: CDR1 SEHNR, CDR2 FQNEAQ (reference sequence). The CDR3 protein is CASSSSGVRGEQFF. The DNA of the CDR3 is TGTGCCAGCAGCTCTTCGGGAGTTCGAGGTGAGCAGTTCTTC.